The clone carrying this TCR beta chain was seen just once. Its antigen is currently unknown. These data belong to a study of shared clonotypes between healthy human individuals. Across the study: Sampling drew on donors who were a couple of women and a few men aged 18 to 49. Regarding the study as a whole: Non-shared clonotypes showed lower generation probabilities than clonotypes common to all four donors.

Germline-derived CDR1 and CDR2 are SGHRS and YFSETQ. V was pared by 2 bases and J by 11 bases, with 9 bases of the junction left unmatched. CDR3 length: 13 residues. The method was immunoSEQ multiplex PCR; TCRdb's version includes in-frame clones alone and lacks a portion of them. The data show around 330,000 clones, with approximately 79% seen just once and approximately 10% held by the top ten. Sequencing was carried out using memory CD4+ T cells sorted from blood. Sample subset: CD45RA-negative fraction. The rearrangement links TRBV5-1 to TRBJ1-1; 7 bases match TRBD1. The receptor's source is a man between 25 and 39 years old in good health. The CDR3 reads CASSFGDRDWAFF. The CDR3, as DNA: TGCGCCAGCAGCTTTGGCGACAGGGATTGGGCTTTCTTT. The entire variable domain, with the rest obtained from reference TRBV5-1 and TRBJ1-1, is as follows: KAGVTQTPRYLIKTRGQQVTLSCSPISGHRSVSWYQQTPGQGLQFLFEYFSETQRNKGNFPGRFSGRQFSNSRSEMNVSTLELGDSALYLCASSFGDRDWAFFGQGTRLTVV.